A single sample gave rise to the 20 T cell receptor beta chains below, sequenced in a study of T cell responses to AZD1222 COVID-19 vaccine. The repertoire was sequenced with immunoSEQ multiplex PCR; TCRdb's copy has only in-frame clones and lacks some. This sample has about 180,000 clones, with roughly 92% found just once. The sample consisted of peripheral blood, taken 28 days after the second AZD1222 dose. The receptors come from an adult who received the AZD1222 COVID-19 vaccine.

This sequence joins TRBV6-6 and TRBJ2-3; TRBD1 aligns across 8 bases. CDR3 length: 16 residues. With V trimmed by 6 bases and J by 2 bases, 10 bases remained unmatched. In germline, CDR1 is MNHNY, CDR2 SVGAGI (reference sequence). The DNA of the CDR3 is TGTGCCAGCAGCCCCGGACAGGGACCTTACACAGATACGCAGTATTTT. It specifies CASSPGQGPYTDTQYF.

This chain uses TRBV7-6 with TRBJ1-3, with D possibly matching TRBD1 (5 bases). CDR3 size: 15 residues. The V end was cut by 9 bases, the J end by 0 bases, with 15 bases between. The germline V gene has CDR1 SGHVS and CDR2 FNYEAQ. DNA of the CDR3: TGTGCCAGTGCTGCTGACAGTCTCTCTGGAAACACCATATATTTT. Its protein product is CASAADSLSGNTIYF.

The chain joins TRBV18 to TRBJ2-4; the D gene is possibly TRBD1 (6 bases). The CDR3 loop spans 16 amino acids. The V gene lost 3 bases and the J gene lost 1 base, with 13 bases spanning the gap. Germline CDR1 reads KGHSH; CDR2 reads LQKENI. CDR3: CASSPLSQGAKNIQYF. The CDR3 nucleotides are TGTGCCAGCTCACCGTTATCCCAGGGGGCCAAAAACATTCAGTACTTC.

The chain joins TRBV7-8 to TRBJ1-5, with D perhaps matching TRBD1 (5 bases). The CDR3 covers 13 residues. In germline, CDR1 is SGHVS, CDR2 FQNEAQ. Trimming took off 2 bases at V and 4 bases at J, with 6 bases between the two ends. Here the CDR3 reads CASSLQGNQPQHF. CDR3 coding DNA: TGTGCCAGCAGCTTACAGGGTAATCAGCCCCAGCATTTT.

The J gene is TRBJ1-1, the V gene TRBV7-9, with D possibly matching TRBD1 (5 bases). Trimming took off 2 bases at V and 2 bases at J, with 12 bases between the two ends. The CDR3 spans 15 residues. CDR1 is SEHNR and CDR2 is FQNEAQ in the germline V gene (reference sequence). The CDR3 loop reads CASSLINRLNTEAFF. CDR3 DNA sequence: TGTGCCAGCAGCTTAATAAACAGGTTAAACACTGAAGCTTTCTTT. Combining the CDR3 with reference TRBV7-9 and TRBJ1-1 gives the whole variable domain DTGVSQNPRHKITKRGQNVTFRCDPISEHNRLYWYRQTLGQGPEFLTYFQNEAQLEKSRLLSDRFSAERPKGSFSTLEIQRTEQGDSAMYLCASSLINRLNTEAFFGQGTRLTVV.

The chain employs TRBV28 and TRBJ2-7, with 15 bases lining up with TRBD2. V was clipped by 5 bases and J by 6 bases; unmatched bases: 2. The CDR3 consists of 14 residues. Germline V gives CDR1 MDHEN, CDR2 SYDVKM. The CDR3 bases are TGTGCCAGCAGTCCGGGACTAGCGGGAGGCGAGCAGTACTTC. It yields the protein CASSPGLAGGEQYF.

The chain recombines TRBV7-2 with TRBJ2-4; D call uncertain. The ends were cut back, 5 bases at V and 9 bases at J, with 14 bases in the middle. The V gene's germline CDR1 is SGHTA and CDR2 FQGNSA. The CDR3 consists of 13 residues. CDR3 DNA: TGTGCCAGCAGCCCAGACGCTAAGGGCATTCAGTACTTC. Translation: CASSPDAKGIQYF.

V is TRBV5-6 and J is TRBJ1-2, with D maybe TRBD1 (5 bases). V dropped 0 bases and J dropped 6 bases, with 12 bases sitting between them. Germline V gene sequence: CDR1 SGHDT, CDR2 YYEEEE. There are 14 residues in the CDR3. CDR3 in amino acids: CASSLGGRQDGYTF. For the CDR3, the DNA is TGTGCCAGCAGCTTGGGGGGGAGGCAGGATGGCTACACCTTC.

The rearrangement uses TRBV29-1 and TRBJ2-7; D is undetermined. CDR1 SQVTM and CDR2 ANQGSEA come from the germline V gene. This CDR3 comprises 13 residues. With 7 bases removed from V and 2 bases from J, the gap between germline ends came to 15 bases. CDR3 protein: CSAVRRLPYEQYF. The CDR3 DNA is TGCAGCGCTGTGCGAAGGTTGCCCTACGAGCAGTACTTC.

This clone was seen a handful of times. The chain couples TRBV7-9 to TRBJ2-7; D gene uncertain. Germline V lookup: CDR1 SEHNR, CDR2 FQNEAQ (reference sequence). V dropped 1 base and J dropped 0 bases, with 7 bases sitting between them. The CDR3 length is 14 residues. CDR3 nucleotides: TGTGCCAGCAGCTTAGGTGGGAACTCCTACGAGCAGTACTTC. It codes for CASSLGGNSYEQYF.

The genes are TRBV3-1 (or the pseudogene TRBV3-2) and TRBJ2-7; D call uncertain. The V and J ends lost 0 bases and 3 bases respectively, with 6 bases between them. This CDR3 is built from 13 residues. Germline V gene sequence: CDR1 LGHDT, CDR2 YNNKEL (reference sequence). The CDR3 DNA follows: TGTGCCAGCAGCCAAGATCTGGACTACGAGCAGTACTTC. This translates into CASSQDLDYEQYF.

This chain connects TRBV19 to TRBJ1-1, with 11 positions matching TRBD1. V lost 10 bases to trimming and J lost 0 bases; unmatched junction nucleotides: 4. Germline CDR1 and CDR2: LNHDA and SQIVND (reference sequence). The CDR3 runs to 14 residues. CDR3 amino acids: CATRDRGMNTEAFF. The CDR3 DNA sequence: TGTGCCACGAGGGACAGGGGGATGAACACTGAAGCTTTCTTT.

The chain joins TRBV28 to TRBJ2-7, with 7 positions matching TRBD2. CDR1 MDHEN and CDR2 SYDVKM come from the germline V gene. Trimming removed 1 base from V and 0 bases from J; junction bases left unmatched: 15. This CDR3 spans 19 amino acids. The CDR3 spells CASSLSPISGHALSYEQYF. The CDR3 coding sequence is TGTGCCAGCAGTTTATCCCCCATTAGCGGGCACGCCCTCTCCTACGAGCAGTACTTC.

This rearrangement joins TRBV2 to TRBJ1-1; D is unclear. Germline CDR1 is SNHLY and CDR2 is FYNNEI. V was clipped by 7 bases and J by 1 base, with 13 bases between them. This CDR3 has 14 residues. The CDR3 region is CASTEGPTNTEAFF. Here the CDR3 DNA reads TGTGCCAGCACGGAGGGCCCGACGAACACTGAAGCTTTCTTT.

The gene calls are TRBV27 and TRBJ2-7, with unresolved D. Germline V lookup: CDR1 MNHEY, CDR2 SMNVEV (reference sequence). The CDR3 runs to 13 residues. Trimming removed 0 bases at V and 0 bases at J, with 3 bases between. As DNA, the CDR3 is TGTGCCAGCAGTTTATCGGGCTCCTACGAGCAGTACTTC. It codes for CASSLSGSYEQYF.

This chain uses TRBV5-6 with TRBJ1-2; 7 bases map to TRBD1. This CDR3 has 13 amino acids. The ends lost 0 bases at V and 7 bases at J; junction bases unmatched: 3. The germline CDR1 and CDR2 sequences are SGHDT and YYEEEE. The CDR3 region has the DNA TGTGCCAGCAGCTTGGGAGGGGACAGTGGCTACACCTTC. Its translation: CASSLGGDSGYTF.

This clone was seen only once. The chain recombines TRBV28 with TRBJ1-1; D is unresolved. The germline V gene encodes CDR1 MDHEN and CDR2 SYDVKM. The CDR3 length is 17 residues. Deletions cut 2 bases from V and 0 bases from J, with 16 bases between. CDR3: CASSLTGQIIVNTEAFF. The CDR3 bases are TGTGCCAGCAGTTTAACTGGCCAGATTATTGTGAACACTGAAGCTTTCTTT.

The CDR3 loop is CASSERERSRLFF. Here the CDR3 DNA reads TGTGCCAGCAGTGAAAGAGAGAGGAGTCGACTGTTTTTT. The genes are TRBV2 and TRBJ1-4; D call uncertain. CDR1 is SNHLY, CDR2 FYNNEI, per germline. The germline V and J ends were trimmed by 2 bases and 13 bases, with 14 bases remaining between them. The CDR3 runs 13 residues.

The chain joins TRBV5-1 to TRBJ2-7, with TRBD2 identical over 8 bases. This CDR3 contains 14 residues. V dropped 4 bases and J dropped 3; count of bases not matched to a gene: 6. Looked up from germline, CDR1 is SGHRS and CDR2 is YFSETQ. In nucleotides, the CDR3 is TGCGCCAGCAGCCAAACCGGGACTAGCTACGAGCAGTACTTC. Encoded protein: CASSQTGTSYEQYF. Based on the CDR3 plus reference TRBV5-1 and TRBJ2-7, the full variable domain is KAGVTQTPRYLIKTRGQQVTLSCSPISGHRSVSWYQQTPGQGLQFLFEYFSETQRNKGNFPGRFSGRQFSNSRSEMNVSTLELGDSALYLCASSQTGTSYEQYFGPGTRLTVT.

The chain joins TRBV7-9 to TRBJ1-1; 7 bases align to TRBD1. Germline lookup yields CDR1 SEHNR and CDR2 FQNEAQ (reference sequence). J gave up 1 base and V 6 bases, and 5 bases lay outside the gene matches. This CDR3 contains 14 residues. CDR3 sequence: CASSTDRKNTEAFF. In DNA form, the CDR3 reads TGTGCCAGCAGTACGGACAGGAAGAACACTGAAGCTTTCTTT.